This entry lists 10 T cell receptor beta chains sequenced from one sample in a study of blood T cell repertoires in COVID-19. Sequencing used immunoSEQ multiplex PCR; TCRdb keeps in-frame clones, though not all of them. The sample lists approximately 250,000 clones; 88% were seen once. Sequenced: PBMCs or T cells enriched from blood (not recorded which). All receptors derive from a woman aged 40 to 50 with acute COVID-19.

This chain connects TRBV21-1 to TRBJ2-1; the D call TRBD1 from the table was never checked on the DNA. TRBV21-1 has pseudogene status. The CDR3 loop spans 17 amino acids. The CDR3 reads CASSKYRGTGIYNEQFF. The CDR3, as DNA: TGTGCCAGCAGCAAATATCGTGGGACAGGGATCTACAATGAGCAGTTCTTC.

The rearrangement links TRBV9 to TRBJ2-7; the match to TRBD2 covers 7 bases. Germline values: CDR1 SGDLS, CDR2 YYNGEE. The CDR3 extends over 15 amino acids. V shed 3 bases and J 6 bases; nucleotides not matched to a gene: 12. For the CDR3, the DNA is TGTGCCAGCAGCGGGGGGTTGGCGACTAGCCGCGAGCAGTACTTC. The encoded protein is CASSGGLATSREQYF. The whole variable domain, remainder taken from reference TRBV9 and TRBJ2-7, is DSGVTQTPKHLITATGQRVTLRCSPRSGDLSVYWYQQSLDQGLQFLIQYYNGEERAKGNILERFSAQQFPDLHSELNLSSLELGDSALYFCASSGGLATSREQYFGPGTRLTVT.

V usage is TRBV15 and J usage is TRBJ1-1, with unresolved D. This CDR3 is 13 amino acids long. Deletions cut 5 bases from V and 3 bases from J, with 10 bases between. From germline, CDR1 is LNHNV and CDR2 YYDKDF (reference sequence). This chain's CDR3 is CATSALRDTEAFF. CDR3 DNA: TGTGCCACCAGCGCCTTGCGGGACACTGAAGCTTTCTTT.

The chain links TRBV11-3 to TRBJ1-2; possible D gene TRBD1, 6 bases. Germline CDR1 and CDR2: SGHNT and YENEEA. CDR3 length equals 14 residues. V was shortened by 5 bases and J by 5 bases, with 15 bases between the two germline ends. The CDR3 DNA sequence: TGTGCCAGCAGCGTAGGGACAATTGAATATGGCTACACCTTC. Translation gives CASSVGTIEYGYTF.

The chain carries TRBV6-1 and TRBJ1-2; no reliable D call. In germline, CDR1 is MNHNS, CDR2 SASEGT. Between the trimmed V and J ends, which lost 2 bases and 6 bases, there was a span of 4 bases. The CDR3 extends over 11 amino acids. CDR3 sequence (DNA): TGTGCCAGCAGTGAACAGGATGGCTACACCTTC. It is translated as CASSEQDGYTF.

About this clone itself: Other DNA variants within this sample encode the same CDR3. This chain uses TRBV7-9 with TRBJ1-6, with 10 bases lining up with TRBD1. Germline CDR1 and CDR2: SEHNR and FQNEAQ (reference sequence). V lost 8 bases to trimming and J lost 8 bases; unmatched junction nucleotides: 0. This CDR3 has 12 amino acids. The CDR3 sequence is CASGQGDSPLHF. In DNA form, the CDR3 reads TGTGCCAGCGGACAGGGGGATTCACCCCTCCACTTT. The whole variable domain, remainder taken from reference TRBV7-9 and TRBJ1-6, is DTGVSQNPRHKITKRGQNVTFRCDPISEHNRLYWYRQTLGQGPEFLTYFQNEAQLEKSRLLSDRFSAERPKGSFSTLEIQRTEQGDSAMYLCASGQGDSPLHFGNGTRLTVT.

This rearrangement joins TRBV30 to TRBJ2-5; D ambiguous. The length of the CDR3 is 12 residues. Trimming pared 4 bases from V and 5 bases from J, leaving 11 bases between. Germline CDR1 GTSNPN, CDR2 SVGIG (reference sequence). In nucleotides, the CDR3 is TGTGCCTGGACCTTAACGAGGGAGACCCAGTACTTC. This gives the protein CAWTLTRETQYF.

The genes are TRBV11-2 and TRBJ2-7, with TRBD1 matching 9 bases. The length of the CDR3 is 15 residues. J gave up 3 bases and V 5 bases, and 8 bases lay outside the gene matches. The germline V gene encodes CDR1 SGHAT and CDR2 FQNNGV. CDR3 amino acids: CASSRDRDRDYEQYF. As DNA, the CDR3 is TGTGCCAGCAGCCGAGACCGGGACAGGGACTACGAGCAGTACTTC.

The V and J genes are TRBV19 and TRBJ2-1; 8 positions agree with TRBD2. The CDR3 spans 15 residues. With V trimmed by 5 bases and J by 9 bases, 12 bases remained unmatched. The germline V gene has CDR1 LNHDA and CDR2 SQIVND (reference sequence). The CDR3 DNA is TGTGCCAGTAGTTCGCCGGGAGGGTCCGCCGGTGAGCAGTTCTTC. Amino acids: CASSSPGGSAGEQFF.

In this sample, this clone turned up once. The CDR3 DNA sequence: TGTGCCAGCAGCTTGGAGTCGGGAAACACTGAAGCTTTCTTT. It codes for CASSLESGNTEAFF. This chain links TRBV5-4 with TRBJ1-1; D uncertain. The ends were cut back, 0 bases at V and 2 bases at J, with 8 bases in the middle. Germline V CDR1 and CDR2: SGHNT, YYREEE (reference sequence). CDR3 length: 14 amino acids.